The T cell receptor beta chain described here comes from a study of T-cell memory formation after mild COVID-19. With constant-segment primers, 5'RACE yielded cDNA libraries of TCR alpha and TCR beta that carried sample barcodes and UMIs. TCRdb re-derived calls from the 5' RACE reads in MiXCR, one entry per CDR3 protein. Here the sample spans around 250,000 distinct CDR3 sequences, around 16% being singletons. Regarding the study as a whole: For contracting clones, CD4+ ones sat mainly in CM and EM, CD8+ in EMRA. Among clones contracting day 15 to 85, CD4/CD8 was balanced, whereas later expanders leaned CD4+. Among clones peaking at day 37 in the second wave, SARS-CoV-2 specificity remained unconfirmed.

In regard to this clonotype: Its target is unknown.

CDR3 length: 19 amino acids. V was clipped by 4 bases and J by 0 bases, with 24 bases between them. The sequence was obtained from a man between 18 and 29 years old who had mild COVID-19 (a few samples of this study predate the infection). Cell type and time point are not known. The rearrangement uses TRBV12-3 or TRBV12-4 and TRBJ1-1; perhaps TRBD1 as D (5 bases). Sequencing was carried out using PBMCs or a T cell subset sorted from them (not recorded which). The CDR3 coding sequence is TGTGCCAGCAGTTACGGACGAACGGGGCTCCAGTTCATGAACACTGAAGCTTTCTTT. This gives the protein CASSYGRTGLQFMNTEAFF.